The 26 T cell receptor beta chains below all came from one sample that was sequenced in a study of identical twins. MiXCR was run by TCRdb on the 5' RACE reads, yielding one entry per CDR3 protein. Of some 730,000 distinct CDR3 sequences detected, 15% to 20% appear once; the ten largest clones hold around 13%. These same records also appear under a second study, on T cells expressing NK-cell markers.

The sequenced material came from PBMCs. The receptor source for this set is a woman aged 18-35 years in good health.

The V call is TRBV4-3, the J call TRBJ2-7; D perhaps matches TRBD2 (6 bases). V was pared by 3 bases and J by 5 bases, with 14 bases between. There are 14 residues in the CDR3. Germline CDR1 reads LGHNA; CDR2 reads YSLEER. CDR3 nucleotides: TGCGCCAGCAGCCAGGGGCAGGGAGGAAACGAGCAGTACTTC. This translates into CASSQGQGGNEQYF.

In this sample, this clonotype turned up a few times. The V and J genes are TRBV5-5 and TRBJ2-1, with a possible D match to TRBD2 (5 bases). The V end was cut by 0 bases, the J end by 1 base, with 11 bases between. Per the germline V gene, CDR1 is SGHKS and CDR2 is YYEKEE (reference sequence). This CDR3 region has 16 residues. CDR3 DNA sequence: TGTGCCAGCAGCTTGGGAGGGCGGCTTTCCTACAATGAGCAGTTCTTC. It codes for CASSLGGRLSYNEQFF.

The CDR3 reads CASSEYMVNYGYTF. CDR3 sequence (DNA): TGTGCCAGCAGTGAATACATGGTTAACTATGGCTACACCTTC. The rearrangement uses TRBV25-1 and TRBJ1-2; D is undetermined. Germline loops: CDR1 MGHDK, CDR2 SYGVNS. The length of the CDR3 is 14 residues. Between the trimmed V and J ends, which lost 0 bases and 1 base, there was a span of 6 bases.

This clonotype was recorded at least ten times. The chain couples TRBV7-9 to TRBJ2-1, with 7 positions matching TRBD2. The V and J ends lost 2 bases and 7 bases, in that order; junction bases with no gene match: 2. This CDR3 is 13 amino acids long. In germline, CDR1 is SEHNR, CDR2 FQNEAQ (reference sequence). CDR3 nucleotide sequence: TGTGCCAGCAGCTTATCTAGCGGAAATGAGCAGTTCTTC. It codes for CASSLSSGNEQFF.

This clonotype was observed a few times. The germline gene is not matched at one end of the junction; a read error may be the cause. This sequence joins TRBV3-1 and TRBJ2-7, with a weak D call TRBD2 (6 bases). Germline V gene sequence: CDR1 LGHDT, CDR2 YNNKEL (reference sequence). The CDR3 has 12 amino acids. The CDR3 region is CASSQRPGEVNF. CDR3 bases: TGTGCCAGCAGCCAACGGCCGGGGGAGGTCAACTTC.

The chain has TRBV6-2 or TRBV6-3 and TRBJ2-4; TRBD2 agrees at 7 bases. CDR3 length equals 15 residues. From germline, CDR1 is MNHEY and CDR2 SVGEGT. The V segment lost 2 bases and the J segment 7 bases; nucleotides outside the gene matches: 8. The CDR3 DNA sequence: TGTGCCAGCAGTTACAGGACGCTCGGGGGGAACATTCAGTACTTC. It translates to CASSYRTLGGNIQYF.

This clonotype was seen only a few times. This rearrangement joins TRBV20-1 to TRBJ1-4, with D perhaps matching TRBD1 (5 bases). Germline V gene data show CDR1 as DFQATT and CDR2 as SNEGSKA (reference sequence). V lost 7 bases and J 5 bases, leaving 14 bases between the germline ends. The CDR3 sequence is 13 residues long. The CDR3 coding sequence is TGCAGTGTCAGGGAGGGCCTAAATGAAAAACTGTTTTTT. It yields the protein CSVREGLNEKLFF.

This clonotype showed up many times. The rearrangement links TRBV12-3 or TRBV12-4 to TRBJ1-2, with D perhaps TRBD1 (5 bases). CDR3 length: 16 amino acids. V dropped 3 bases and J dropped 5 bases, with 19 bases sitting between them. The CDR3 nucleotides read TGTGCCAGCAGTTTCCTCTGGGAGGGGATACGGTATGGCTACACCTTC. Its protein is CASSFLWEGIRYGYTF.

This clonotype occurred a few times. This sequence joins TRBV12-3 or TRBV12-4 and TRBJ2-7; 10 bases map to TRBD2. V shed 3 bases and J 3 bases; nucleotides not matched to a gene: 14. The CDR3 is 18 amino acids. The CDR3 nucleotides are TGTGCCAGCAGTTTGGGTCTAGCGGGAGCTAGCGCCGTCTACGAGCAGTACTTC. Translating it yields CASSLGLAGASAVYEQYF.

The chain combines TRBV20-1 with TRBJ2-3; D is possibly TRBD1 (6 bases). The CDR3 extends over 16 amino acids. The germline gives CDR1 DFQATT, CDR2 SNEGSKA (reference sequence). V shed 5 bases and J shed 8 bases, with 26 bases lying between them. In DNA, the CDR3 is TGCAGTGCTCCGACCCCCGGGCTCACCAAGGGGGTTACGCAGTATTTT. Its protein is CSAPTPGLTKGVTQYF.

This chain uses TRBV4-3 with TRBJ2-1; no reliable D call. This CDR3 comprises 14 residues. Trimming removed 4 bases at V and 6 bases at J, with 13 bases between. CDR1 and CDR2 (germline): LGHNA, YSLEER. CDR3 protein: CASSRDLLGNEQFF. CDR3 bases: TGCGCCAGCAGCCGAGATCTGTTGGGCAATGAGCAGTTCTTC.

The chain employs TRBV7-6 and TRBJ2-7; tentatively, D is TRBD1 (5 bases). Germline CDR1 reads SGHVS; CDR2 reads FNYEAQ. The CDR3 runs 15 residues. Trimming pared 5 bases from V and 0 bases from J, leaving 14 bases between. The CDR3 DNA follows: TGTGCCAGCAGCACCTCACCCGGACACTCCTACGAGCAGTACTTC. Its protein is CASSTSPGHSYEQYF.

This clonotype has at least ten counts. This rearrangement joins TRBV11-2 to TRBJ2-1, with 9 bases fitting TRBD2. The CDR3 loop spans 14 amino acids. From germline, CDR1 is SGHAT and CDR2 FQNNGV. The junction had 5 bases not matched to a gene; V was cut back by 7 bases and J by 4 bases. CDR3 DNA: TGTGCCAGCACGCTTAGCGGGGGATACAATGAGCAGTTCTTC. This encodes CASTLSGGYNEQFF.

This clonotype has only a few counts. V is TRBV5-1 and J is TRBJ2-7; 8 bases fit TRBD1. The V and J ends lost 4 bases and 3 bases, in that order; junction bases with no gene match: 3. This CDR3 spans 13 amino acids. Germline loops: CDR1 SGHRS, CDR2 YFSETQ. The CDR3 region has the DNA TGCGCCAGCAGCGGACAGGGATTCTACGAGCAGTACTTC. Protein: CASSGQGFYEQYF. The full variable domain, in which reference TRBV5-1 and TRBJ2-7 provide the parts outside the CDR3, is KAGVTQTPRYLIKTRGQQVTLSCSPISGHRSVSWYQQTPGQGLQFLFEYFSETQRNKGNFPGRFSGRQFSNSRSEMNVSTLELGDSALYLCASSGQGFYEQYFGPGTRLTVT.

In its sample, this clonotype was seen a few times. This sequence joins TRBV14 and TRBJ1-3; 8 bases line up with TRBD1. Trimming at V came to 6 bases and at J to 6 bases, leaving 10 bases not matched to a gene. The CDR3 is 15 amino acids. The germline CDR1 and CDR2 sequences are SGHDN and FVKESK. The chain's CDR3 is CASSRDRRRENTIYF. Written as DNA, the CDR3 is TGTGCCAGCAGTCGGGACAGGCGGAGAGAAAACACCATATATTTT.

V is TRBV20-1 and J is TRBJ2-2, with D possibly TRBD2 on 6 matching bases. Trimming shortened V by 3 bases and J by 5 bases, and 13 bases separated the two germline ends. This CDR3 is built from 14 residues. The germline V gene encodes CDR1 DFQATT and CDR2 SNEGSKA (reference sequence). The CDR3 DNA reads TGCAGTGCTAGTAAGGGGAGGAATACCGGGGAGCTGTTTTTT. Protein: CSASKGRNTGELFF.

The CDR3 DNA follows: TGCAGTGCTACCGGACCGTTGTCCAATGAGCAGTTCTTC. Its translation is CSATGPLSNEQFF. The V and J genes are TRBV20-1 and TRBJ2-1; D not certain. Germline-derived CDR1 and CDR2 are DFQATT and SNEGSKA (reference sequence). V was shortened by 4 bases and J by 6 bases, with 13 bases between the two germline ends. The CDR3 contains 13 residues.

This clonotype has a handful of counts. The V call is TRBV4-3, the J call TRBJ2-3; D is unresolved. Deletions cut 0 bases from V and 3 bases from J, with 10 bases between. Germline V CDR1 and CDR2: LGHNA, YSLEER. The CDR3 consists of 15 residues. The CDR3 sequence: CASSQDSGETDTQYF. CDR3 DNA: TGCGCCAGCAGCCAAGATTCGGGCGAAACAGATACGCAGTATTTT.

This clonotype has just a few counts. V and J are TRBV5-5 and TRBJ2-7, with 10 bases matching TRBD1. Unmatched junction bases numbered 6, after V lost 1 base and J lost 5 bases. Per the germline V gene, CDR1 is SGHKS and CDR2 is YYEKEE (reference sequence). The CDR3 covers 15 residues. The CDR3 protein is CASSLRVTGGDEQYF. The CDR3 DNA is TGTGCCAGCAGCTTGCGTGTGACAGGGGGCGACGAGCAGTACTTC.

V is TRBV7-8 and J is TRBJ1-1; D possibly corresponds to TRBD1 (5 bases). Germline CDR1 and CDR2: SGHVS and FQNEAQ. The CDR3 is 15 residues long. V was trimmed by 1 base and J by 1 base, leaving 10 bases between them. The CDR3 sequence: CASSLGDAWNTEAFF. In nucleotides, the CDR3 is TGTGCCAGCAGCTTAGGGGACGCCTGGAACACTGAAGCTTTCTTT.

The CDR3 is CASNVGRQNTGELFF. The CDR3 nucleotides read TGTGCCAGTAATGTTGGACGGCAGAACACCGGGGAGCTGTTTTTT. This sequence joins TRBV6-2 or TRBV6-3 and TRBJ2-2; D gene unclear. Trimming stripped 9 bases from V and 1 base from J, with 15 bases between. CDR1 and CDR2 from the germline V gene are MNHEY and SVGEGT. This CDR3 is 15 amino acids long.

This chain links TRBV5-1 with TRBJ1-1; tentatively, D is TRBD1 (5 bases). The germline V gene encodes CDR1 SGHRS and CDR2 YFSETQ. The CDR3 is made up of 13 amino acids. Trimming pared 4 bases from V and 12 bases from J, leaving 19 bases between. This CDR3 reads CASSIDRAGESFF. The DNA for the CDR3 is TGCGCCAGCAGCATCGACCGGGCGGGGGAGTCTTTCTTT.

The chain joins TRBV18 to TRBJ1-5, with TRBD1 matching over 9 bases. Trimming removed 6 bases from V and 11 bases from J; junction bases left unmatched: 11. The germline gives CDR1 KGHSH, CDR2 LQKENI. The CDR3 runs 14 residues. In DNA form, the CDR3 reads TGTGCCAGCTCTCTCGGACAGGGGTTCGCGACCCAGCATTTT. This encodes CASSLGQGFATQHF. The complete variable domain, with remaining parts taken from reference TRBV18 and TRBJ1-5, reads NAGVMQNPRHLVRRRGQEARLRCSPMKGHSHVYWYRQLPEEGLKFMVYLQKENIIDESGMPKERFSAEFPKEGPSILRIQQVVRGDSAAYFCASSLGQGFATQHFGDGTRLSIL.

The chain uses TRBV12-3 or TRBV12-4 and TRBJ2-7, with D possibly TRBD2 on 6 matching bases. The CDR3 extends over 12 amino acids. Trimming removed 6 bases from V and 6 bases from J, with 12 bases in between. The CDR3: CASSSWRGEQYF. CDR3 nucleotides: TGTGCCAGCAGCTCCTGGCGGGGCGAGCAGTACTTC.

This clonotype was detected only once. The chain is built from TRBV20-1 and TRBJ2-7; the match to TRBD1 covers 8 bases. CDR3 length: 14 amino acids. V shed 3 bases, J shed 4 bases, and the junction held 8 bases outside the gene matches. CDR1 DFQATT and CDR2 SNEGSKA come from the germline V gene (reference sequence). CDR3: CSARDRVLGYEQYF. The CDR3 coding sequence is TGCAGTGCTAGGGACAGGGTCCTGGGTTACGAGCAGTACTTC.

The J gene is TRBJ2-7, the V gene TRBV11-1; 10 nucleotides agree with TRBD2. CDR1 SGHAT and CDR2 FQDESV come from the germline V gene (reference sequence). The CDR3 has 18 residues. Trimming removed 1 base from V and 4 bases from J; junction bases left unmatched: 13. The CDR3 spells CASSLVEGLADDFYEQYF. CDR3 bases: TGTGCCAGCAGCTTAGTGGAAGGACTAGCGGACGACTTTTACGAGCAGTACTTC.